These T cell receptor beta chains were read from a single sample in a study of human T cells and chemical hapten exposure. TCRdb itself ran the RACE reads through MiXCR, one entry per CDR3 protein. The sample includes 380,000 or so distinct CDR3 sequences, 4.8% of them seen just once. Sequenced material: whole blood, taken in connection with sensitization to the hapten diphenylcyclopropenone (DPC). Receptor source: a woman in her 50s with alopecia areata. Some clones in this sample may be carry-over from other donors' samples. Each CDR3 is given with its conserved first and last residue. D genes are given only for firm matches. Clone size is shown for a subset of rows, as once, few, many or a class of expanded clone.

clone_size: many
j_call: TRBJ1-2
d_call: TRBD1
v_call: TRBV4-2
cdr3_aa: CASSQGTGVGYTF
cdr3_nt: TGTGCCAGCAGCCAAGGGACAGGGGTTGGCTACACCTTC

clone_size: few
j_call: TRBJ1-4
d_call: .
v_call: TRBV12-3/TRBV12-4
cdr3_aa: CASSTTQGYEKLFF
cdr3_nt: TGTGCCAGCAGCACAACTCAGGGCTATGAAAAACTGTTTTTT

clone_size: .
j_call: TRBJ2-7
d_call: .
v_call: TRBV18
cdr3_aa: CASSPSVGGEQYF
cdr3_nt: TGTGCCAGCTCACCGTCCGTGGGGGGCGAGCAGTACTTC

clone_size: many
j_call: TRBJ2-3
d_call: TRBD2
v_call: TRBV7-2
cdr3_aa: CASSLASGGDTQYF
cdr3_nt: TGTGCCAGCAGCTTAGCTAGCGGGGGGGATACGCAGTATTTT

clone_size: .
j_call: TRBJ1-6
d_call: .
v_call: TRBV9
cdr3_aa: CASSGGGLATLHF
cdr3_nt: TGTGCCAGCAGCGGAGGAGGGTTGGCCACCCTCCACTTT

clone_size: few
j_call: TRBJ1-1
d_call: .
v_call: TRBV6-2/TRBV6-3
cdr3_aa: CASSPRGFVNTEAFF
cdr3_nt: TGTGCCAGCAGTCCCAGGGGTTTCGTGAACACTGAAGCTTTCTTT

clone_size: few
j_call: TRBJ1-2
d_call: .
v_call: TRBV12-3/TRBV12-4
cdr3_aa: CASSLKGTYGYTF
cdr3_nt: TGTGCCAGCAGTTTGAAGGGGACCTATGGCTACACCTTC

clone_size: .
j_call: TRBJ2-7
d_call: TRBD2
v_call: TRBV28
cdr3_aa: CASSSGDWLRNEQYF
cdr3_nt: TGTGCCAGCTCAAGCGGGGACTGGCTGCGGAACGAGCAGTACTTC

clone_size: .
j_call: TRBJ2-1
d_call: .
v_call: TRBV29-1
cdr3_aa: CSVEDQFEEGNEQFF
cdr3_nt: TGCAGCGTTGAAGATCAGTTCGAGGAGGGCAATGAGCAGTTCTTC

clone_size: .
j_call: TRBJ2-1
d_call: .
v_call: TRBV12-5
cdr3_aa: CASGSPPGFF
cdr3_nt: TGTGCTAGTGGTTCCCCCCCCGGGTTCTTC

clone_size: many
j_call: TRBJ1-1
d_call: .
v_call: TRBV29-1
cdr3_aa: CSVRTDPNGNTEAFF
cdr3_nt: TGCAGCGTTCGGACAGACCCCAACGGGAACACTGAAGCTTTCTTT

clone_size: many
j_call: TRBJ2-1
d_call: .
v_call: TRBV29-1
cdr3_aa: CSVERSLRYNEQFF
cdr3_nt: TGCAGCGTTGAACGTAGTTTGAGATACAATGAGCAGTTCTTC

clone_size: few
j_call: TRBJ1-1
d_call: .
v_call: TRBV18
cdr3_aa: CASSPPGVRGTSDWNTEAFF
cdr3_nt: TGTGCCAGCTCACCACCGGGGGTTCGGGGGACCTCAGACTGGAACACTGAAGCTTTCTTT

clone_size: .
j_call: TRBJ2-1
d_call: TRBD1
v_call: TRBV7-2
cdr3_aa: CASSFGQVSGYEQFF
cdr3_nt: TGTGCCAGCAGCTTCGGACAGGTGAGTGGGTATGAGCAGTTCTTC

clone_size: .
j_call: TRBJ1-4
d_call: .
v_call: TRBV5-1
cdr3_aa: CSSSLEGPRAGNEKLFF
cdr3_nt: TGCTCCAGCAGCTTGGAGGGACCGCGCGCGGGTAATGAAAAACTGTTTTTT

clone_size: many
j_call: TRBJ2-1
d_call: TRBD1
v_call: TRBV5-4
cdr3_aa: CASSWDRGGYNEQFF
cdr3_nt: TGTGCCAGCAGTTGGGACAGGGGGGGGTACAATGAGCAGTTCTTC

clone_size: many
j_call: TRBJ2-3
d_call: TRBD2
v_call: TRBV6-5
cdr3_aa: CASSFRLAPDTQYF
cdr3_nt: TGTGCCAGCAGTTTCCGACTAGCTCCAGATACGCAGTATTTT

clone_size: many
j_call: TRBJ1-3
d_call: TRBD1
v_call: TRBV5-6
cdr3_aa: CASSSPGTGMTGNTTYF
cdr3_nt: TGTGCCAGCAGCTCGCCCGGGACAGGGATGACTGGAAACACCACATATTTT

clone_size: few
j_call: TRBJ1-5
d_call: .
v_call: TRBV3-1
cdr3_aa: CAGRSRTANQPQHF
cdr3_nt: TGTGCCGGTCGGAGTCGGACAGCAAATCAGCCCCAGCATTTT

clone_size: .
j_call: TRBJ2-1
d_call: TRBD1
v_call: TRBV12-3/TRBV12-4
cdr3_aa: CASSLRDGQGAGNEQFF
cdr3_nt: TGTGCCAGCAGTCTGAGGGATGGACAGGGGGCGGGCAATGAGCAGTTCTTC

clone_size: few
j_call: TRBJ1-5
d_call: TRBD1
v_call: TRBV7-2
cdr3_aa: CASSLGTGPQPQHF
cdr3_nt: TGTGCCAGCAGCTTAGGGACAGGGCCCCAGCCCCAGCATTTT

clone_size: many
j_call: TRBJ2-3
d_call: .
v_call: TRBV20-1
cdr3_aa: CSARDLRGDTQYF
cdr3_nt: TGCAGTGCTAGAGATCTCAGGGGAGATACGCAGTATTTT

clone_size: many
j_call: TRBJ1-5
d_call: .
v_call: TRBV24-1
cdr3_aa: CATSDLKPQPQHF
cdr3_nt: TGTGCCACCAGTGATTTAAAACCTCAGCCCCAGCATTTT

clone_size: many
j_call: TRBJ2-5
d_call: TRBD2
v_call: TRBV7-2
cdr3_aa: CASSFQRGGGETQYF
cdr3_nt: TGTGCCAGCAGCTTCCAGCGGGGGGGCGGGGAGACCCAGTACTTC

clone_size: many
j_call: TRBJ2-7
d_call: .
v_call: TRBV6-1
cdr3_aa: CASSDRARGYEQYF
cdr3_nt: TGTGCCAGCAGTGACAGGGCGAGGGGTTACGAGCAGTACTTC

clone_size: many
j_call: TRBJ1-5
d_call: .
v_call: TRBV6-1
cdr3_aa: CASSEAPGSMSNQPQHF
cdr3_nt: TGTGCCAGCAGTGAAGCTCCGGGCAGCATGTCCAATCAGCCCCAGCATTTT

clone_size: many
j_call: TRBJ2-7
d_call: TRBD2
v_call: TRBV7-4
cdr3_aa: CASSDQPSGRTSYEQYF
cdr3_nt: TGTGCCAGCAGCGACCAACCCAGCGGGAGGACTTCCTACGAGCAGTACTTC

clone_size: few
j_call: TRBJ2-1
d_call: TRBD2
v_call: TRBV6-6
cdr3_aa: CASSYSNLAGRNEQFF
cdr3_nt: TGTGCCAGCAGTTACTCGAATCTAGCGGGGAGGAATGAGCAGTTCTTC

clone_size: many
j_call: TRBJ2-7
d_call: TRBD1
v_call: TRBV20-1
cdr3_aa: CSASYSGGRSSYEQYF
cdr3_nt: TGCAGTGCTTCGTACTCAGGGGGCCGTAGCTCCTACGAGCAGTACTTC

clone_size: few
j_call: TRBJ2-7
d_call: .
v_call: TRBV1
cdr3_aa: CTSSHGRREQYF
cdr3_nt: TGCACCAGCAGCCACGGACGTAGGGAGCAGTACTTC

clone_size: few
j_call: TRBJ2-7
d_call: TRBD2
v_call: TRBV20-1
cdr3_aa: CSARDKRAGVFYEQYF
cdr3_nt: TGCAGTGCTAGAGATAAACGCGCGGGAGTATTTTACGAGCAGTACTTC

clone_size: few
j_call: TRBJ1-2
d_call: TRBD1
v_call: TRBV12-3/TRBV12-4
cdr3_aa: CASSPTGGPHGYTF
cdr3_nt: TGTGCCAGCAGCCCGACAGGGGGGCCACATGGCTACACCTTC

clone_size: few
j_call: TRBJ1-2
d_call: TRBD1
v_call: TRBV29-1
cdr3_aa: CSVDPGQGLSNYGYTF
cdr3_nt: TGCAGCGTCGACCCCGGACAGGGCCTATCTAACTATGGCTACACCTTC

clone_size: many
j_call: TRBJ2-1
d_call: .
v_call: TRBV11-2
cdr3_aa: CASRFMRDEQFF
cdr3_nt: TGTGCCAGCAGGTTCATGAGGGATGAGCAGTTCTTC

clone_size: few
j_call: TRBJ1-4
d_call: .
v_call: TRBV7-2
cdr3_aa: CASSAYEGPPNEKLFF
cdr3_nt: TGTGCCAGCAGCGCCTACGAGGGTCCACCCAATGAAAAACTGTTTTTT

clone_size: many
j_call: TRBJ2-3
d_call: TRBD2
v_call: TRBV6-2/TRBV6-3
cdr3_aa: CASQGTSGNTQYF
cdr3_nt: TGTGCCAGCCAAGGGACTAGTGGAAATACGCAGTATTTT

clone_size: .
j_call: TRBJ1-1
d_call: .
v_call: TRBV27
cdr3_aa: CASRTGPLTEAFF
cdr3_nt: TGTGCCAGCAGGACAGGTCCCCTCACTGAAGCTTTCTTT

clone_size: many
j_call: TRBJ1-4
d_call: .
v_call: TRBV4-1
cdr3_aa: CASSQGSGSNEKLFF
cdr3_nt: TGCGCCAGCAGCCAAGGCAGTGGATCTAATGAAAAACTGTTTTTT

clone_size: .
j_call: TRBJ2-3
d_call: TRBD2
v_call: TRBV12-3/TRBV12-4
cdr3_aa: CASRAGGRSDTQYF
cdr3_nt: TGTGCCAGCAGAGCGGGGGGGCGGTCAGATACGCAGTATTTT

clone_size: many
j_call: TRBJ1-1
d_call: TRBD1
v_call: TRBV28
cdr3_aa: CASSPTGLEAFF
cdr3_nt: TGTGCCAGCAGCCCGACAGGGTTAGAAGCTTTCTTT

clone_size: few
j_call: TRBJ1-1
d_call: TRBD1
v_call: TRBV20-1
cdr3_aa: CSARDVTGGITEAFF
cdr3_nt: TGCAGTGCTAGAGATGTTACAGGGGGGATCACTGAAGCTTTCTTT

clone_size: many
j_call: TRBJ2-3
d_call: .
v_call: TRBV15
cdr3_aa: CATRSGASDTQYF
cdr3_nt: TGTGCCACCAGGAGTGGGGCCTCAGATACGCAGTATTTT

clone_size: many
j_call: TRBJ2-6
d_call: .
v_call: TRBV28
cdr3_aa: CASSGFYSGANVLTF
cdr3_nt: TGTGCCAGCAGTGGGTTTTACTCTGGGGCCAACGTCCTGACTTTC

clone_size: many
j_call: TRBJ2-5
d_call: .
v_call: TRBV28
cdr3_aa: CASRVPLVETQYF
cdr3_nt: TGTGCCAGCAGAGTTCCCTTGGTTGAGACCCAGTACTTC

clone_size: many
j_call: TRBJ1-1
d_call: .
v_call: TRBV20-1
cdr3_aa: CSARPRWGHMNTEAFF
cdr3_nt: TGCAGTGCTAGACCCCGGTGGGGGCATATGAACACTGAAGCTTTCTTT

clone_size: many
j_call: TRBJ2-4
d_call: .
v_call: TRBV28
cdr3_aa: CASIPGHVPSQSRGQYF
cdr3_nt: TGTGCCAGCATCCCCGGACATGTCCCTAGCCAAAGTCGGGGTCAGTACTTC

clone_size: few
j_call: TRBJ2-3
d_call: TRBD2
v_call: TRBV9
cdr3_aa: CASSQAGATDTQYF
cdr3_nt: TGTGCCAGCAGCCAAGCGGGAGCCACAGATACGCAGTATTTT

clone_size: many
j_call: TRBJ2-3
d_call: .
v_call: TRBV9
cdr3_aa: CASSVEAAPVTDTQYF
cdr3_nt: TGTGCCAGCAGCGTAGAGGCCGCCCCAGTCACAGATACGCAGTATTTT

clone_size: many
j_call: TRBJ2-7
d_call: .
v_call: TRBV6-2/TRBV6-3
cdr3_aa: CASRPLQTPSLSYEQYF
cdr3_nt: TGTGCCAGCAGGCCGTTACAGACCCCCAGCCTTTCCTACGAGCAGTACTTC

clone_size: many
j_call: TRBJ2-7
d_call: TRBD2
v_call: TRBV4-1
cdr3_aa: CASSQETSSPYEQYF
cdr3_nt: TGCGCCAGCAGCCAAGAGACTAGCAGCCCCTACGAGCAGTACTTC

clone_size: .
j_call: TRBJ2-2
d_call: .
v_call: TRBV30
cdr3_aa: CAWATRRTGELFF
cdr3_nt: TGTGCCTGGGCCACCCGCCGCACCGGGGAGCTGTTTTTT

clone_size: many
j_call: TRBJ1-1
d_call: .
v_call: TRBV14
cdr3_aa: CASSQLKRTEAFF
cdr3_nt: TGTGCCAGCAGCCAACTCAAGCGGACTGAAGCTTTCTTT

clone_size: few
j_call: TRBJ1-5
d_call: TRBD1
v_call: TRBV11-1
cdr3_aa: CASSLVQSGQEINQPQHF
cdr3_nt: TGTGCCAGCAGCTTAGTGCAGTCGGGACAGGAAATCAATCAGCCCCAGCATTTT

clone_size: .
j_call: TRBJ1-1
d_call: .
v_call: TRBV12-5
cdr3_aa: CASGLGGHPGTEAFF
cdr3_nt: TGTGCTAGTGGTTTGGGTGGACACCCAGGGACTGAAGCTTTCTTT

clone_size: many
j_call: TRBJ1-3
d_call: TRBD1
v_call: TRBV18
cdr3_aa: CASSPLGQGSSGNTIYF
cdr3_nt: TGTGCCAGCTCACCACTCGGACAGGGGAGCTCTGGAAACACCATATATTTT

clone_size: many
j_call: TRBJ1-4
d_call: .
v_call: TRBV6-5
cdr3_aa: CASSYGVNEKLFF
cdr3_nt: TGTGCCAGCAGTTACGGTGTTAATGAAAAACTGTTTTTT